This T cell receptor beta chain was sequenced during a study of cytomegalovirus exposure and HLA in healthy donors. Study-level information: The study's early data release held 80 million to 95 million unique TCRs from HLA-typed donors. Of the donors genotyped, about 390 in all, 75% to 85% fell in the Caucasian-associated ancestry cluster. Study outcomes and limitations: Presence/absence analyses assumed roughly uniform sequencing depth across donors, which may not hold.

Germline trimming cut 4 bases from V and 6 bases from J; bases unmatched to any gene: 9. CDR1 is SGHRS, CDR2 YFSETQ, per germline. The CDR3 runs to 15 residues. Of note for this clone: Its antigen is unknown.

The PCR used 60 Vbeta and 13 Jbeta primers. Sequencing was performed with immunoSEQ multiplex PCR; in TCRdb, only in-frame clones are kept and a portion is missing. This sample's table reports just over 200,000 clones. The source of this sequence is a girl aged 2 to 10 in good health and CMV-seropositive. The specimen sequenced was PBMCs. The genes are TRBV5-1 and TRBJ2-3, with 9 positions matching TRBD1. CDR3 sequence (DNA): TGCGCCAGCAGCCCGGACAGGGGAAGGTCGGATACGCAGTATTTT. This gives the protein CASSPDRGRSDTQYF.